A selection of T cell receptor beta chains follows, all from one sample in a study of shared clonotypes between healthy human individuals. Method: immunoSEQ multiplex PCR; TCRdb's copy keeps in-frame clones and lacks some. The data show millions of clones, around 90% seen once. Material for sequencing was naive CD4+ T cells sorted from blood. Every receptor here comes from a man between 18 and 29 years old in good health. Each CDR3 is given with its conserved first and last residue. The D gene is left open where the match is weak. The size field is filled for only some rows; it gives once, few, many or a size class.

J	size	V	length	D	DNA	CDR3
TRBJ2-5	-	TRBV19	14	-	TGTGCCAGTAGTATGGTCACAGATCAAGAGACCCAGTACTTC	CASSMVTDQETQYF
TRBJ1-1	-	TRBV28	15	-	TGTGCCAGCAGTTTGGGAATACGGGCCATCTGGGAAGCTTTCTTT	CASSLGIRAIWEAFF
TRBJ1-1	once	TRBV7-2	17	-	TGTGCCAGCAGCTTAAATGCTGGAGTATTCATGAACACTGAAGCTTTCTTT	CASSLNAGVFMNTEAFF
TRBJ2-1	-	TRBV9	16	-	TGTGCCAGCAGCTCCCACCCTAGGGCGCGGTTGGATGAGCAGTTCTTC	CASSSHPRARLDEQFF
TRBJ1-1	-	TRBV28	17	-	TGTGCCAGCAGACTAGGGTACACGGCGGGCTGGAACACTGAAGCTTTCTTT	CASRLGYTAGWNTEAFF
TRBJ2-3	-	TRBV5-1	14	-	TGCGCCAGCAGCCCGACTAGTTTGGCAGATACGCAGTATTTT	CASSPTSLADTQYF
TRBJ1-1	-	TRBV6-1	15	TRBD1	TGTGCCAGCAGTGACTTTGACAGGGTTACCGATGAAGCTTTCTTT	CASSDFDRVTDEAFF
TRBJ1-5	-	TRBV6-1	13	TRBD1	TGTGCCAGCAGTCGGGACAGGGTTCAGCCCCAGCATTTT	CASSRDRVQPQHF
TRBJ2-5	-	TRBV7-9	13	TRBD1	TGTGCCAGCAGCTTACAGGGACAGGAGACCCAGTACTTC	CASSLQGQETQYF
TRBJ1-1	-	TRBV6-1	11	-	TGTGCCAGCAGTGATGGGACTCGGGCTTTCTTT	CASSDGTRAFF
TRBJ2-6	-	TRBV5-5	17	-	TGTGCCAGCAGCTTGGCAACAGGTCGCTCTGGGGCCAACGTCCTGACTTTC	CASSLATGRSGANVLTF
TRBJ1-2	-	TRBV19	17	-	TGTGCCAGTAGTATTGAAAGGACAGCCATTAAGAGCTATGGCTACACCTTC	CASSIERTAIKSYGYTF
TRBJ1-3	once	TRBV5-4	13	-	TGTGCCAGCAGCTACGACTCTGGAAACACCATATATTTT	CASSYDSGNTIYF
TRBJ1-1	-	TRBV10-2	14	-	TGCGCCAGCAGTGGGGTGGGAGGCAACACTGAAGCTTTCTTT	CASSGVGGNTEAFF
TRBJ2-5	-	TRBV2	12	TRBD2	TGTGCCAGCCAGCGGGGCCAAGAGACCCAGTACTTC	CASQRGQETQYF
TRBJ2-1	-	TRBV29-1	14	TRBD1	TGCAGCGTTCTTGGACAGGGGGCTATAAATGAGCAGTTCTTC	CSVLGQGAINEQFF
TRBJ1-5	-	TRBV7-9	12	-	TGTGCCAGCAGCCTGGGGAATCAGCCCCAGCATTTT	CASSLGNQPQHF
TRBJ2-3	-	TRBV4-3	16	TRBD2	TGCGCCAGCAGCCAACGACTAGCGGGCCTCACAGATACGCAGTATTTT	CASSQRLAGLTDTQYF
TRBJ2-2	-	TRBV10-1	14	-	TGCGCCAGCAGTAGATCCATGAACACCGGGGAGCTGTTTTTT	CASSRSMNTGELFF
TRBJ1-5	-	TRBV7-2	15	-	TGTGCCAGCAGCCGATTTGACGGACTTAATCAGCCCCAGCATTTT	CASSRFDGLNQPQHF
TRBJ1-3	-	TRBV4-1	17	TRBD1	TGCGCCAGCAGCCAAGATACTTCCCGGGACAGTGGAAACACCATATATTTT	CASSQDTSRDSGNTIYF
TRBJ2-7	-	TRBV4-1	13	-	TGCGCCAGCAGCCAAGGAGTAGGCTACGAGCAGTACTTC	CASSQGVGYEQYF
TRBJ1-5	-	TRBV27	13	-	TGTGCCAGCAGCCGAGGGGGCAATCAGCCCCAGCATTTT	CASSRGGNQPQHF
TRBJ1-5	-	TRBV19	16	-	TGTGCCAGTAGTACCCACGGGCAGATTAGCAATCAGCCCCAGCATTTT	CASSTHGQISNQPQHF
TRBJ2-7	once	TRBV7-2	14	TRBD2	TGTGCCAGCAGCTCAGCGGGAGTAGGCTACGAGCAGTACTTC	CASSSAGVGYEQYF
TRBJ1-4	-	TRBV7-9	15	TRBD1	TGTGCCAGCAGCCTAGGACAGGGGGCTAATGAAAAACTGTTTTTT	CASSLGQGANEKLFF
TRBJ2-7	-	TRBV2	12	-	TGTGCCAGCACAGCCGGCTCCTACGAGCAGTACTTC	CASTAGSYEQYF
TRBJ2-7	once	TRBV5-4	16	-	TGTGCCAGCAGCTCAAGGGCGAACTATTCCTCCTACGAGCAGTACTTC	CASSSRANYSSYEQYF
TRBJ2-1	-	TRBV11-2	15	-	TGTGCCAGCAGCCGAGGCACAGGGCGGTACAATGAGCAGTTCTTC	CASSRGTGRYNEQFF
TRBJ2-7	-	TRBV11-2	16	TRBD2	TGTGCCAGCAGCTTAGCGGGGGGGCCGGACTCCTACGAGCAGTACTTC	CASSLAGGPDSYEQYF
TRBJ2-2	once	TRBV11-3	20	TRBD2	TGTGCCAGCAGCTTGCAGCCGTGGCCGGCTAGCGGGGGGGAGACCGGGGAGCTGTTTTTT	CASSLQPWPASGGETGELFF
TRBJ2-7	-	TRBV9	13	-	TGTGCCAGCAGCGTAGTGGGGGTTGGCGAGCAGTACTTC	CASSVVGVGEQYF
TRBJ2-5	-	TRBV5-1	12	-	TGCGCCAGCAGCTACGGAGGGGAGACCCAGTACTTC	CASSYGGETQYF
TRBJ2-7	-	TRBV6-5	15	-	TGTGCCAGCAGTTACTCGGGTAGGGGCCCCTACGAGCAGTACTTC	CASSYSGRGPYEQYF